These 18 T cell receptor beta chains share one sample of origin, sequenced in a study of neurological immune-mediated disorders. Via MiXCR, TCRdb re-called the 5' RACE reads, giving one row per CDR3 protein. This table holds some 100,000 distinct CDR3 sequences, roughly 13% found once. The time point here: longitudinal time-point 2. Material: PBMCs. These TCRs come from a female donor with HTLV-1-associated myelopathy (HAM/TSP).

In its sample, this clonotype was seen many times. The rearrangement joins TRBV24-1 to TRBJ2-2; unclear D gene. This CDR3 is 15 amino acids long. V lost 4 bases to trimming and J lost 3 bases, with 11 bases between them. Germline V gives CDR1 KGHDR, CDR2 SFDVKD. Written as DNA, the CDR3 is TGTGCCACCAGTGAATCCCGGTATTACACCGGGGAGCTGTTTTTT. Translation: CATSESRYYTGELFF.

V is TRBV20-1 and J is TRBJ1-2; a possible D gene is TRBD1 (6 bases). Looked up from germline, CDR1 is DFQATT and CDR2 is SNEGSKA (reference sequence). V was cut by 5 bases and J by 0 bases, with 19 bases left in between. The CDR3 is 16 residues long. CDR3 DNA sequence: TGCAGTGCTGGGGTGGCGGCGGGACATACTAACTATGGCTACACCTTC. As protein: CSAGVAAGHTNYGYTF.

Turning to this clonotype: A much larger clonotype is one base distant, so this may be a read error. The chain has TRBV20-1 and TRBJ2-3, with 11 nucleotides matching TRBD1. Trimming removed 4 bases from V and 3 bases from J; junction bases left unmatched: 12. Germline V CDR1 and CDR2: DFQATT, SNEGSKA (reference sequence). This CDR3 is 17 amino acids long. The CDR3 spells CSAIARWTGGGTDTQYF. The CDR3 coding sequence is TGCAGTGCTATAGCCCGTTGGACAGGGGGCGGGACAGATACGCAGTATTTT.

This clonotype has at least ten counts. The chain couples TRBV28 to TRBJ1-6, with unresolved D. Trimming took off 3 bases at V and 7 bases at J, with 10 bases between the two ends. CDR1 is MDHEN and CDR2 is SYDVKM in the germline V gene. This CDR3 region has 14 residues. The DNA of the CDR3 is TGTGCCAGCAGTTTGCTTGACGGGAATTCACCCCTCCACTTT. Protein sequence: CASSLLDGNSPLHF.

This clonotype occurred many times. V is TRBV29-1 and J is TRBJ2-6; D gene uncertain. The CDR3 length is 13 residues. V lost 4 bases, J lost 2 bases, and 6 bases lay in between. Per germline, CDR1 SQVTM and CDR2 ANQGSEA. CDR3 sequence reads: CSVVKAGANVLTF. DNA for the CDR3: TGCAGCGTTGTTAAAGCTGGGGCCAACGTCCTGACTTTC.

This clonotype was recorded many times. The rearrangement joins TRBV12-3 or TRBV12-4 to TRBJ1-6; maybe TRBD1 (6 bases). V was shortened by 1 base and J by 5 bases, with 9 bases between the two germline ends. The length of the CDR3 is 15 residues. CDR3 sequence: CASSLGGANNSPLHF. CDR3 sequence (DNA): TGTGCCAGCAGTTTAGGGGGGGCTAATAATTCACCCCTCCACTTT.

This clonotype was observed many times. The junction departs from the called germline gene at one end, perhaps through a read error. This rearrangement joins TRBV15 to TRBJ2-7, with D perhaps TRBD1 (5 bases). Germline assignment: CDR1 LNHNV and CDR2 YYDKDF (reference sequence). The CDR3 sequence is 14 residues long. This CDR3 reads CATSRDRGSHEQYF. For the CDR3, the DNA is TGTGCCACCAGCAGAGATAGGGGCTCCCACGAGCAGTACTTC.

The V call is TRBV5-1, the J call TRBJ2-2; a weak D match, TRBD1 (6 bases). V lost 0 bases and J lost 0, with 9 bases in between. This CDR3 has 16 amino acids. Germline assignment: CDR1 SGHRS and CDR2 YFSETQ. The chain's CDR3 is CASSLGRTANTGELFF. In nucleotides, the CDR3 is TGCGCCAGCAGCTTGGGTAGGACAGCGAACACCGGGGAGCTGTTTTTT.

Ten or more counts support this clonotype. The chain recombines TRBV7-9 with TRBJ2-7; D remains ambiguous. V was cut by 5 bases and J by 2 bases, with 13 bases left in between. CDR3 size: 14 residues. Germline CDR1 is SEHNR and CDR2 is FQNEAQ (reference sequence). CDR3 nucleotides: TGTGCCAGCAGCCCCGGTGCGGTCGCCTACGAGCAGTACTTC. This sequence encodes CASSPGAVAYEQYF.

This clonotype was observed at least ten times. The chain recombines TRBV28 with TRBJ1-1, with D maybe TRBD1 (6 bases). Germline CDR1 MDHEN, CDR2 SYDVKM. With 5 bases removed from V and 1 base from J, the gap between germline ends came to 14 bases. The CDR3 consists of 15 residues. The DNA of the CDR3 is TGTGCCAGCAGTATCCTCAGGGGTGGGAACACTGAAGCTTTCTTT. Translating gives CASSILRGGNTEAFF.

This clonotype appeared many times. The V call is TRBV10-3, the J call TRBJ2-2; a possible D gene is TRBD2 (5 bases). The length of the CDR3 is 14 residues. Per the germline V gene, CDR1 is ENHRY and CDR2 is SYGVKD. Trimming stripped 3 bases from V and 4 bases from J, with 9 bases between. CDR3 sequence: CAISETRGTGELFF. The CDR3 region has the DNA TGTGCCATCAGTGAAACTCGGGGCACCGGGGAGCTGTTTTTT.

Many counts were recorded for this clonotype. CDR3 nucleotides: TGCGCCAGCGGTCCAGGGACACCCGAACCCCTCCACTTT. This gives the protein CASGPGTPEPLHF. This sequence joins TRBV5-1 and TRBJ1-6; tentative D call: TRBD1 (6 bases). The CDR3 is 13 amino acids. Looked up from germline, CDR1 is SGHRS and CDR2 is YFSETQ. The V and J ends lost 7 bases and 12 bases respectively, with 17 bases between them.

This chain connects TRBV3-1 to TRBJ2-1; D is ambiguous. The V end was cut by 5 bases, the J end by 14 bases, with 16 bases between. Germline CDR1 reads LGHDT; CDR2 reads YNNKEL (reference sequence). This CDR3 region has 12 residues. This chain's CDR3 is CASSEGPHREFF. CDR3 nucleotides: TGTGCCAGCAGCGAAGGGCCCCACCGTGAGTTCTTC.

This clonotype has a handful of counts. The chain is built from TRBV9 and TRBJ2-5; the D gene is possibly TRBD2 (7 bases). Germline lookup yields CDR1 SGDLS and CDR2 YYNGEE. The ends were cut back, 0 bases at V and 2 bases at J, with 17 bases in the middle. The CDR3 is 17 amino acids. The CDR3 loop reads CASSVGGGAPLQETQYF. DNA for the CDR3: TGTGCCAGCAGCGTAGGCGGGGGCGCTCCCCTTCAAGAGACCCAGTACTTC.

The sample holds many counts of this clonotype. The chain combines TRBV5-5 with TRBJ1-2, with 7 nucleotides matching TRBD1. Germline V gene sequence: CDR1 SGHKS, CDR2 YYEKEE (reference sequence). The V segment lost 4 bases and the J segment 4 bases; nucleotides outside the gene matches: 7. The CDR3 length is 14 residues. The CDR3, as DNA: TGTGCCAGCAGCCCCCGGGACAGCCTCTATGGCTACACCTTC. This sequence encodes CASSPRDSLYGYTF.

This clonotype was recorded at least ten times. This chain joins TRBV20-1 and TRBJ2-3, with a tentative D call TRBD1 (5 bases). V was cut by 4 bases and J by 0 bases, with 11 bases left in between. The CDR3 sequence is 14 residues long. The V gene's germline CDR1 is DFQATT and CDR2 SNEGSKA (reference sequence). CDR3 sequence: CSAKHRSSTDTQYF. The CDR3, as DNA: TGCAGTGCTAAACACAGGTCTAGCACAGATACGCAGTATTTT.

This clonotype has ten or more counts. The chain links TRBV19 to TRBJ2-6; a weak D match, TRBD1 (5 bases). With 8 bases removed from V and 0 bases from J, the gap between germline ends came to 11 bases. Germline V gives CDR1 LNHDA, CDR2 SQIVND (reference sequence). The CDR3 totals 15 residues. The CDR3: CASRTLSSGANVLTF. The DNA for the CDR3 is TGTGCCAGTCGGACACTAAGCTCTGGGGCCAACGTCCTGACTTTC.

The sample holds many counts of this clonotype. The chain joins TRBV6-1 to TRBJ2-6; D not certain. The CDR3 is 15 residues long. CDR1 is MNHNS, CDR2 SASEGT, per germline. Trimming pared 5 bases from V and 0 bases from J, leaving 8 bases between. The CDR3 loop is CASSPARSGANVLTF. The DNA for the CDR3 is TGTGCCAGCAGTCCCGCCCGCTCTGGGGCCAACGTCCTGACTTTC.